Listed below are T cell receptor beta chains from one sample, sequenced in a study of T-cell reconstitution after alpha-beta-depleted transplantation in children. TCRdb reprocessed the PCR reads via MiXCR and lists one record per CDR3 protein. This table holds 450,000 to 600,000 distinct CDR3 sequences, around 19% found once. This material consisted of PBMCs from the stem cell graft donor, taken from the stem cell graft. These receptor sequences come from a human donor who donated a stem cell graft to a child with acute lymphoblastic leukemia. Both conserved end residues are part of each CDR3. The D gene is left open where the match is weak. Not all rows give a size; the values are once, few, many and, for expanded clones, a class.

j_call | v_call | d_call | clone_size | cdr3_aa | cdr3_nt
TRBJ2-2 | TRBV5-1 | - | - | CASSVTGPGELFF | TGCGCCAGCAGCGTGACAGGCCCCGGGGAGCTGTTTTTT
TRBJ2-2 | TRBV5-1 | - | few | CASSLARGGHTGELFF | TGCGCCAGCAGCTTGGCTAGGGGCGGTCACACCGGGGAGCTGTTTTTT
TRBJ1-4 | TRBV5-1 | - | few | CASSSGEIWQGNEKLFF | TGCGCCAGCAGCTCGGGAGAAATTTGGCAGGGTAATGAAAAACTGTTTTTT
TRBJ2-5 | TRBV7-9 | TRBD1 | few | CASSPTDRVETQYF | TGTGCCAGCAGTCCCACTGACAGGGTAGAGACCCAGTACTTC
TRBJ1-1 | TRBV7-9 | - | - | CASSLEGRAGTEAFF | TGTGCCAGCAGCTTAGAAGGAAGGGCGGGGACTGAAGCTTTCTTT
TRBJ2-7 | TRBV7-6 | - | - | CASSVSGTAPYEQYF | TGTGCCAGCAGCGTCAGCGGGACAGCTCCTTACGAGCAGTACTTC
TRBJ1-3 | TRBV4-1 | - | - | CASSQQGSAGNTIYF | TGCGCCAGCAGCCAACAGGGTAGTGCTGGAAACACCATATATTTT
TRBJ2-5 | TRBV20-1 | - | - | CSAPRQAQETQYF | TGCAGTGCCCCGCGGCAGGCGCAAGAGACCCAGTACTTC
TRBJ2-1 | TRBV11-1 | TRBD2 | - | CASSSPMGGRGARFVNEQFF | TGTGCCAGCAGCTCACCTATGGGCGGGCGGGGGGCTCGTTTCGTCAATGAGCAGTTCTTC
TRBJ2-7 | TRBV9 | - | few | CASSVAAWAAESYEQYF | TGTGCCAGCAGCGTAGCTGCTTGGGCAGCGGAGTCCTACGAGCAGTACTTC
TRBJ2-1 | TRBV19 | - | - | CASSIGWGNEQFF | TGTGCCAGTAGTATAGGGTGGGGCAATGAGCAGTTCTTC
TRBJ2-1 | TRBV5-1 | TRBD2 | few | CASSRPASGPVLNNEQFF | TGCGCCAGCAGCCGCCCAGCTAGCGGACCGGTCCTCAACAATGAGCAGTTCTTC
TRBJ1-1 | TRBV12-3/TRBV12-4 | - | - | CASSLAAFLPTEAFF | TGTGCCAGCAGTTTAGCAGCCTTTCTGCCCACTGAAGCTTTCTTT
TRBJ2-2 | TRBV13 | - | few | CASSLRSNTGELFF | TGTGCCAGCAGCTTAAGATCGAACACCGGGGAGCTGTTTTTT
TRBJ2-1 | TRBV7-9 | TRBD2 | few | CASSQNGAGGVSEQFF | TGTGCCAGCAGCCAAAATGGGGCGGGAGGAGTAAGTGAGCAGTTCTTC
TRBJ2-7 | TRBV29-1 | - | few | CSGMGGSYEQYF | TGCAGCGGGATGGGGGGAAGCTACGAGCAGTACTTC
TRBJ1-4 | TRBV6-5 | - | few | CASSYGGGLDEKLFF | TGTGCCAGCAGTTACGGCGGGGGGTTGGATGAAAAACTGTTTTTT
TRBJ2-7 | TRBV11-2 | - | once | CASSLDPFGSYEQYF | TGTGCCAGCAGCTTAGATCCTTTCGGGAGCTACGAGCAGTACTTC
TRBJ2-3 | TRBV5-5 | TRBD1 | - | CASSQGQYTDTQYF | TGTGCCAGCAGCCAGGGACAGTACACAGATACGCAGTATTTT
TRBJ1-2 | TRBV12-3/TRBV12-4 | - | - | CASSNGEGYGYTF | TGTGCCAGCAGTAACGGGGAGGGCTATGGCTACACCTTC
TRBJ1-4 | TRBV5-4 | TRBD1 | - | CASTFSLGTGNEKLFF | TGTGCCAGCACCTTTAGTTTGGGGACAGGGAACGAAAAACTGTTTTTT
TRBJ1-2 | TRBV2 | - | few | CASGGDRYGYTF | TGTGCCAGCGGAGGGGACCGGTATGGCTACACCTTC
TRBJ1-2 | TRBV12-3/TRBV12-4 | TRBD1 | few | CASRPGGTGGSHTF | TGTGCCAGCAGACCTGGGGGGACAGGGGGAAGTCACACCTTC
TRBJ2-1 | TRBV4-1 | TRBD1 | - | CASSRGQGAVDEQFF | TGCGCCAGCAGCCGTGGACAGGGGGCAGTCGATGAGCAGTTCTTC
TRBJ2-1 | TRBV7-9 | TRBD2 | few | CASSLGSGGTLEQFF | TGTGCCAGCAGCTTAGGAAGCGGGGGTACCTTGGAGCAGTTCTTC
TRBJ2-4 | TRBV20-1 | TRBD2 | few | CSARLLLLAGGNIQYF | TGCAGTGCTAGACTTTTGCTTCTAGCGGGAGGGAACATTCAGTACTTC
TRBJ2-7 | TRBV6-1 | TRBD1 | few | CASSEAPGQGLYEQYF | TGTGCCAGCAGTGAAGCCCCGGGACAGGGACTATACGAGCAGTACTTC
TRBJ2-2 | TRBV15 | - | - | CATSRDLGVQTGELFF | TGTGCCACCAGCAGAGATCTGGGGGTGCAGACCGGGGAGCTGTTTTTT
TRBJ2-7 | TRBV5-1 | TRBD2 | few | CASSLEPTSVYEQYF | TGCGCCAGCAGCTTGGAGCCGACTAGCGTTTACGAGCAGTACTTC
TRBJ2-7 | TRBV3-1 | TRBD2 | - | CASCQDFSPGLYYEQYF | TGTGCCAGCTGCCAAGATTTCAGTCCGGGACTATACTACGAGCAGTACTTC
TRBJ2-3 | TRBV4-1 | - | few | CASSHPLKVLTDTQYF | TGCGCCAGCAGCCACCCGTTAAAGGTCCTCACAGATACGCAGTATTTT
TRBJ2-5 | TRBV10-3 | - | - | CAISEPSFGEETQYF | TGTGCCATCAGTGAGCCTAGCTTTGGCGAAGAGACCCAGTACTTC
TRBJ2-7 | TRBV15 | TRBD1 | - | CATSGGTGVYEQYF | TGTGCCACCAGCGGGGGGACAGGGGTCTACGAGCAGTACTTC
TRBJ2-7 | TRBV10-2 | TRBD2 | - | CASSETGTSGMYEQYF | TGCGCCAGCAGTGAAACCGGGACTAGCGGGATGTACGAGCAGTACTTC
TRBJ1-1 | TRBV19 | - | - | CASSIGKGNTEAFF | TGTGCCAGTAGTATAGGTAAGGGCAACACTGAAGCTTTCTTT
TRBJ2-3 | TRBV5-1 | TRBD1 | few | CASSLAAGGITDTQYF | TGCGCCAGCAGCTTGGCAGCAGGGGGCATCACAGATACGCAGTATTTT
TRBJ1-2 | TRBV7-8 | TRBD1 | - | CASSFPFPGQGTYGYTF | TGTGCCAGCAGCTTTCCGTTTCCGGGACAGGGGACCTATGGCTACACCTTC
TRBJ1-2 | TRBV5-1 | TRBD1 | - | CASSLAGGEGYTF | TGCGCCAGCAGCTTGGCAGGGGGCGAAGGCTACACCTTC
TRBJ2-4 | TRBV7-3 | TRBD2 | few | CASSSSGTSGRVGAKNIQYF | TGTGCCAGCAGCTCCTCCGGGACTAGCGGGAGAGTTGGAGCCAAAAACATTCAGTACTTC
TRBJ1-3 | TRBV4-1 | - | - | CASSQGSGPGNTIYF | TGCGCCAGCAGCCAAGGTTCAGGGCCCGGAAACACCATATATTTT
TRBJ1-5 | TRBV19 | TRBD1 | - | CASRPDREVNQPQHF | TGTGCCAGTAGGCCCGACAGGGAGGTCAATCAGCCCCAGCATTTT
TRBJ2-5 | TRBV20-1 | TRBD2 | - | CSALSGSNQETQYF | TGCAGTGCTCTGAGCGGGAGTAACCAAGAGACCCAGTACTTC
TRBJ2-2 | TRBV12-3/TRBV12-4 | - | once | CASRIFTPGGGLNTGELFF | TGTGCCAGCAGAATCTTTACTCCCGGAGGAGGGTTGAACACCGGGGAGCTGTTTTTT
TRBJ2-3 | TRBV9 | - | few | CASSVGVTVGADTQYF | TGTGCCAGCAGCGTAGGGGTAACGGTGGGTGCAGATACGCAGTATTTT
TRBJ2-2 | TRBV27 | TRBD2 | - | CASSFPGRASTGELFF | TGTGCCAGCAGTTTCCCCGGGAGGGCCTCTACCGGGGAGCTGTTTTTT